This T cell receptor beta chain was identified during a study of blood T cell repertoires in COVID-19. Looking at the study overall: The study drew acute and convalescent COVID-19 samples from the United States, Italy and Spain. The cDNA or gDNA used as material had been derived from T cells, B-cell-depleted T cells, or PBMCs.

As originally analysed: Amplification from reference gene primers served as the basis for estimated nucleated cell counts. Measured with immunoSEQ multiplex PCR; TCRdb has only the in-frame clones, and not every one. The V and J calls and the clone size are those of that table, but D and trimming were determined from the DNA. The sample consists of about 330,000 clones, over 70% of them appearing once. The receptor comes from a woman aged 50 to 60 with acute or convalescent COVID-19. Sequencing used peripheral blood.

As DNA, the CDR3 is TGTGCCAGCAACAGGGGGGCCCGGGGAGGAGAGACCCAGTACTTC. Translated, it gives CASNRGARGGETQYF. V usage is TRBV7-2 and J usage is TRBJ2-5; 8 bases are shared with TRBD1. The CDR3 runs 15 residues. Germline V gene lookup returns CDR1 SGHTA and CDR2 FQGNSA. The trim removed 7 bases at V and 4 bases at J, leaving 11 bases unmatched.